These T cell receptor beta chains were read from a single sample in a study of T and B cells in COVID-19 patients. Via MiXCR, TCRdb re-called the multiplex PCR reads, giving one row per CDR3 protein. The sample has about 8,200 distinct CDR3 sequences; about 38% are singletons. The sequencing input was blood. These receptors all stem from a human donor who had recovered from COVID-19. Each CDR3 is given with its conserved first and last residue.

j_call: TRBJ2-5
v_call: TRBV11-1
cdr3_aa: CASSPVSGGKETQYF

j_call: TRBJ2-7
v_call: TRBV6-2/TRBV6-3
cdr3_aa: CASSDSTAYEQYF

j_call: TRBJ1-2
v_call: TRBV5-5
cdr3_aa: CASSPRSQGDYTF

j_call: TRBJ1-5
v_call: TRBV19
cdr3_aa: CASSLRTPNSNQPQHF

j_call: TRBJ1-5
v_call: TRBV19
cdr3_aa: CASDRGSNNQPQHF

j_call: TRBJ1-1
v_call: TRBV15
cdr3_aa: CATSDGVRVLGRTEAFF

j_call: TRBJ2-6
v_call: TRBV27
cdr3_aa: CASSWTVSGANVLTF

j_call: TRBJ2-7
v_call: TRBV5-6
cdr3_aa: CASSVPGVYEQYF

j_call: TRBJ2-1
v_call: TRBV30
cdr3_aa: CAWSHGNEQFF

j_call: TRBJ1-5
v_call: TRBV19
cdr3_aa: CASSIEGNSNQPQHF

j_call: TRBJ2-1
v_call: TRBV29-1
cdr3_aa: CSVEQGADEQFF

j_call: TRBJ2-7
v_call: TRBV30
cdr3_aa: CAWSDLRGPYEQYF

j_call: TRBJ1-1
v_call: TRBV5-1
cdr3_aa: CASSLGGRSEAFF

j_call: TRBJ2-1
v_call: TRBV29-1
cdr3_aa: CSGGLFFDEQFF

j_call: TRBJ2-6
v_call: TRBV11-3
cdr3_aa: CASSLGGPSGANVLTF

j_call: TRBJ2-5
v_call: TRBV6-5
cdr3_aa: CASSPMALWTQYF

j_call: TRBJ1-1
v_call: TRBV19
cdr3_aa: CASSRQKNTEAFF

j_call: TRBJ2-3
v_call: TRBV5-1
cdr3_aa: CASSPQTSGGTDTQYF